A selection of T cell receptor beta chains follows, all from one sample in a study of prognosis after radiotherapy for stage I lung cancer. TCRdb re-derived calls from the multiplex PCR reads in MiXCR, one entry per CDR3 protein. The sample has 30,000 to 35,000 distinct CDR3 sequences; 40% to 55% are singletons. Sequences were derived from PBMCs, sampled before or after stereotactic body radiation therapy (not recorded which). The receptors come from a donor at least 50 years old with non-small cell lung cancer. The CDR3 runs from the conserved cysteine through the conserved F or W. The order of the fields is clone size, J gene, V gene, D gene, CDR3 DNA, CDR3 protein. A D gene is named only where the DNA matches it firmly. Where a row states a size, it is once, few, many or the class of an expanded clone; other rows omit it.

clone_size: NA
j_call: TRBJ2-1
v_call: TRBV20-1
d_call: NA
cdr3_nt: TGCAGTGCTAGGTTGTCTGGACCGTGCTCGGAGCAGTTCTTC
cdr3_aa: CSARLSGPCSEQFF

clone_size: once
j_call: TRBJ1-5
v_call: TRBV6-1
d_call: TRBD1
cdr3_nt: TGTGCCAGCAGATCCGGGACAGGGAACAATCAGCCCCAGCATTTT
cdr3_aa: CASRSGTGNNQPQHF

clone_size: many
j_call: TRBJ2-1
v_call: TRBV5-1
d_call: TRBD2
cdr3_nt: TGCGCCAGCAGCTCGCTAGCGGGAGACCACAATGAGCAGTTCTTC
cdr3_aa: CASSSLAGDHNEQFF

clone_size: NA
j_call: TRBJ2-1
v_call: TRBV6-2/TRBV6-3
d_call: NA
cdr3_nt: TGTGCCAGCAAGAAAGGGGGAGGGTACAATGAGCAGTTCTTC
cdr3_aa: CASKKGGGYNEQFF

clone_size: NA
j_call: TRBJ2-2
v_call: TRBV25-1
d_call: NA
cdr3_nt: TGTGCCAGCGGGGACCGTACCGGGGAGCTGTTTTTT
cdr3_aa: CASGDRTGELFF

clone_size: many
j_call: TRBJ2-2
v_call: TRBV29-1
d_call: NA
cdr3_nt: TGCAGCGTTGACCACGGTAACACCGGGGAGCTGTTTTTT
cdr3_aa: CSVDHGNTGELFF

clone_size: NA
j_call: TRBJ2-1
v_call: TRBV7-2
d_call: TRBD2
cdr3_nt: TGTGCCAGCTCACCCCAACCGGGACTAGCGGGTCCGTACAATGAGCAGTTCTTC
cdr3_aa: CASSPQPGLAGPYNEQFF

clone_size: many
j_call: TRBJ1-2
v_call: TRBV10-3
d_call: TRBD1
cdr3_nt: TGTGCCATCAGTAGGGACAGGGAGAGCTACACCTTC
cdr3_aa: CAISRDRESYTF

clone_size: NA
j_call: TRBJ1-2
v_call: TRBV20-1
d_call: NA
cdr3_nt: TGCAGTGCTAGTCTGGAAATGGGCTATGGCTACACCTTC
cdr3_aa: CSASLEMGYGYTF

clone_size: medium-sized
j_call: TRBJ1-6
v_call: TRBV2
d_call: NA
cdr3_nt: TGTGCCAGCAGTGTCTTGGCAGGGACTTCACCCCTCCACTTT
cdr3_aa: CASSVLAGTSPLHF

clone_size: NA
j_call: TRBJ2-6
v_call: TRBV2
d_call: NA
cdr3_nt: TGTGCCAGCAGTGATGGTATGCTCTCTGGGGCCAACGTCCTGACTTTC
cdr3_aa: CASSDGMLSGANVLTF

clone_size: NA
j_call: TRBJ2-7
v_call: TRBV28
d_call: NA
cdr3_nt: TGTGCCAGCAGTGCTGAGTCGTACGAGCAGTACTTC
cdr3_aa: CASSAESYEQYF

clone_size: many
j_call: TRBJ1-6
v_call: TRBV18
d_call: NA
cdr3_nt: TGTGCCAGCTCACCCTCGCCCAAGGATTCACCCCTCCACTTT
cdr3_aa: CASSPSPKDSPLHF

clone_size: NA
j_call: TRBJ2-7
v_call: TRBV20-1
d_call: TRBD2
cdr3_nt: TGTAGTGCATCGGGACTAGCGGGGGGGTACGATCAGTACTTC
cdr3_aa: CSASGLAGGYDQYF

clone_size: many
j_call: TRBJ2-7
v_call: TRBV6-5
d_call: TRBD2
cdr3_nt: TGTGCCAGCAGTTCCCGGCTCTTAGGACTAGCGGGGGCATTCTACGAGCAGTACTTC
cdr3_aa: CASSSRLLGLAGAFYEQYF

clone_size: NA
j_call: TRBJ2-7
v_call: TRBV6-2/TRBV6-3
d_call: NA
cdr3_nt: TGTGCCAGCAGCGACTGGTCGTACGAGCAGTACTTC
cdr3_aa: CASSDWSYEQYF

clone_size: many
j_call: TRBJ1-4
v_call: TRBV7-9
d_call: TRBD1
cdr3_nt: TGTGCCAGCAGCTTCGGGACAGGTCCAACTAATGAAAAACTGTTTTTT
cdr3_aa: CASSFGTGPTNEKLFF

clone_size: medium-sized
j_call: TRBJ2-3
v_call: TRBV5-1
d_call: NA
cdr3_nt: TGCGCCAGCAGCTTCACAGGGATTAGCACAGATACGCAGTATTTT
cdr3_aa: CASSFTGISTDTQYF

clone_size: NA
j_call: TRBJ2-3
v_call: TRBV5-1
d_call: NA
cdr3_nt: TGCGCCAGCAGATTCCGGGAAACAGATACGCAGTATTTT
cdr3_aa: CASRFRETDTQYF

clone_size: NA
j_call: TRBJ2-2
v_call: TRBV7-2
d_call: NA
cdr3_nt: TGTGCCAGCAGCTTACGACAGAATACGAACACCGGGGAGCTGTTTTTT
cdr3_aa: CASSLRQNTNTGELFF

clone_size: many
j_call: TRBJ2-3
v_call: TRBV30
d_call: NA
cdr3_nt: TGTGCCTGGAGTACCGCAGATACGCAGTATTTT
cdr3_aa: CAWSTADTQYF

clone_size: medium-sized
j_call: TRBJ2-2
v_call: TRBV5-1
d_call: TRBD1
cdr3_nt: TGCGCCAGCAGCCCCGCCGGGACAGGGGGATCCGGGGAGCTGTTTTTT
cdr3_aa: CASSPAGTGGSGELFF

clone_size: medium-sized
j_call: TRBJ2-1
v_call: TRBV5-1
d_call: NA
cdr3_nt: TGCGCCAGCAGCTTCTTCCGGGGTTCTGGGCAGGGCCCCTACAATGAGCAGTTCTTC
cdr3_aa: CASSFFRGSGQGPYNEQFF

clone_size: few
j_call: TRBJ2-3
v_call: TRBV5-4
d_call: NA
cdr3_nt: TGTGCCAGCAGTTCCTTTGGGGCAGATACGCAGTATTTT
cdr3_aa: CASSSFGADTQYF

clone_size: many
j_call: TRBJ2-7
v_call: TRBV6-1
d_call: TRBD2
cdr3_nt: TGTGCCAGCAGCCCTTTGAGTAGCGGGAGCTACGAGCAGTACTTC
cdr3_aa: CASSPLSSGSYEQYF

clone_size: NA
j_call: TRBJ2-7
v_call: TRBV20-1
d_call: TRBD1
cdr3_nt: TGCAGTGCTTCGTACCGGGACAGAGACCACGAGCAGTACTTC
cdr3_aa: CSASYRDRDHEQYF

clone_size: NA
j_call: TRBJ1-6
v_call: TRBV30
d_call: TRBD1
cdr3_nt: TGTGCCTGGAGTTACCTCACGGACAGGGTGAATTCACCCCTCCACTTT
cdr3_aa: CAWSYLTDRVNSPLHF

clone_size: many
j_call: TRBJ2-3
v_call: TRBV6-1
d_call: TRBD2
cdr3_nt: TGTGCCAGCAGTCAGCGGGAGCCAACAGATACGCAGTATTTT
cdr3_aa: CASSQREPTDTQYF

clone_size: many
j_call: TRBJ2-5
v_call: TRBV9
d_call: NA
cdr3_nt: TGTGCCAGCAGCGTCGGGACCTTGGGAGAGACCCAGTACTTC
cdr3_aa: CASSVGTLGETQYF

clone_size: NA
j_call: TRBJ2-3
v_call: TRBV6-2/TRBV6-3
d_call: NA
cdr3_nt: TGTGCCAGCAGTTACAAAGAGGGAGAAAGGGTCGTTCCCTCAGATACGCAGTATTTT
cdr3_aa: CASSYKEGERVVPSDTQYF

clone_size: many
j_call: TRBJ2-3
v_call: TRBV14
d_call: NA
cdr3_nt: TGTGCCAGCAGTCGTCTTCCCGGGGGACCACTGATACCCACAGATACGCAGTATTTT
cdr3_aa: CASSRLPGGPLIPTDTQYF

clone_size: many
j_call: TRBJ2-1
v_call: TRBV24-1
d_call: NA
cdr3_nt: TGTGCCACCAGCCTTAGTCAAGATGAGCAGTTCTTC
cdr3_aa: CATSLSQDEQFF

clone_size: medium-sized
j_call: TRBJ2-1
v_call: TRBV27
d_call: TRBD2
cdr3_nt: TGTGCCAGCAGTTTATCCCCCGGGAGGAGATACAATGAGCAGTTCTTC
cdr3_aa: CASSLSPGRRYNEQFF

clone_size: once
j_call: TRBJ2-3
v_call: TRBV15
d_call: TRBD2
cdr3_nt: TGTGCCACCATCAGGGCGGGAGGGGCAGATACGCAGTATTTT
cdr3_aa: CATIRAGGADTQYF

clone_size: NA
j_call: TRBJ2-1
v_call: TRBV11-2
d_call: TRBD2
cdr3_nt: TGTGCCAGCAGCTTAGATAGTACTAGCGGGCCCACGGGTGAGCAGTTCTTC
cdr3_aa: CASSLDSTSGPTGEQFF

clone_size: many
j_call: TRBJ2-7
v_call: TRBV7-8
d_call: NA
cdr3_nt: TGTGCCAGCAGCCTAAATCGGGAGCAGTACTTC
cdr3_aa: CASSLNREQYF

clone_size: NA
j_call: TRBJ2-5
v_call: TRBV6-1
d_call: TRBD2
cdr3_nt: TGTGCCAGCATGTCGACTAGCGGGAGTGGGGAGACCCAGTACTTC
cdr3_aa: CASMSTSGSGETQYF

clone_size: medium-sized
j_call: TRBJ2-6
v_call: TRBV11-2
d_call: NA
cdr3_nt: TGTGCCAGCAGCGCCGGGGGCTCTGGGGCCAACGTCCTGACTTTC
cdr3_aa: CASSAGGSGANVLTF

clone_size: medium-sized
j_call: TRBJ1-6
v_call: TRBV20-1
d_call: TRBD1
cdr3_nt: TGCAGTGCTGGGGGCACAGGGGTTTTCTATAATTCACCCCTCCACTTT
cdr3_aa: CSAGGTGVFYNSPLHF

clone_size: NA
j_call: TRBJ1-1
v_call: TRBV6-2/TRBV6-3
d_call: NA
cdr3_nt: TGTGCCAGCACAGAGGGACTGAACACTGAAGCTTTATTT
cdr3_aa: CASTEGLNTEALF

clone_size: many
j_call: TRBJ2-1
v_call: TRBV7-9
d_call: NA
cdr3_nt: TGTGCCAGCAGCAATGGCCCGGGGTTATCCGTAGGCGTTGAGCAGTTCTTC
cdr3_aa: CASSNGPGLSVGVEQFF

clone_size: NA
j_call: TRBJ2-7
v_call: TRBV7-2
d_call: NA
cdr3_nt: TGTGCCAGCAGCCGGGAAGGGGCTAGGGAGCAGTACTTC
cdr3_aa: CASSREGAREQYF

clone_size: many
j_call: TRBJ2-3
v_call: TRBV4-1
d_call: NA
cdr3_nt: TGCGCCAGCAGCCAAGACGGCACCTATAACACAGATACGCAGTATTTT
cdr3_aa: CASSQDGTYNTDTQYF

clone_size: many
j_call: TRBJ2-7
v_call: TRBV19
d_call: TRBD2
cdr3_nt: TGTGCCAGTAGTATTCAGGCTAGCGGGACCACCTACGAGCAGTACTTC
cdr3_aa: CASSIQASGTTYEQYF

clone_size: many
j_call: TRBJ1-5
v_call: TRBV19
d_call: NA
cdr3_nt: TGTGCCAGTAGTATCCAACAACTGGAGGCGCAGCCCCAGCATTTT
cdr3_aa: CASSIQQLEAQPQHF

clone_size: NA
j_call: TRBJ2-1
v_call: TRBV20-1
d_call: TRBD2
cdr3_nt: TGCAGTGCTAGGGGGACTAGAGGGAGGGCCAAGATCAGTCAAAGGCAGTTCTTC
cdr3_aa: CSARGTRGRAKISQRQFF

clone_size: many
j_call: TRBJ1-2
v_call: TRBV7-9
d_call: TRBD1
cdr3_nt: TGTGCCAGCAGCACCGACAGGGGGCTCGGTGACTATGGCTACACCTTC
cdr3_aa: CASSTDRGLGDYGYTF

clone_size: many
j_call: TRBJ2-7
v_call: TRBV2
d_call: NA
cdr3_nt: TGTGCCAGCACATTACTTAGACGGGGCGAGCAGTACTTC
cdr3_aa: CASTLLRRGEQYF

clone_size: many
j_call: TRBJ1-1
v_call: TRBV6-5
d_call: NA
cdr3_nt: TGTGCCAGCAGTTACGACCCGGGAACTGAAGCTTTCTTT
cdr3_aa: CASSYDPGTEAFF

clone_size: medium-sized
j_call: TRBJ2-7
v_call: TRBV30
d_call: TRBD1
cdr3_nt: TGTGCCTGGAGAGCGAAGGGGGCGAGGGAGCAGTACTTC
cdr3_aa: CAWRAKGAREQYF